The sequence of this T cell receptor beta chain was determined in a study of OX40 agonist ivuxolimab in advanced cancers. Whole-study context: Partial response was recorded in three patients: one hepatocellular carcinoma and two cutaneous melanoma cases. Study findings and constraints: In the 0.1 to 3.0 mg/kg range, CD4+ and CD8+ blood T cells had expanded clonally by week 6.

Germline V gene sequence: CDR1 ENHRY, CDR2 SYGVKD. V was trimmed by 2 bases and J by 1 base, leaving 3 bases between them. The CDR3 sequence is 14 residues long. The method was immunoSEQ multiplex PCR; TCRdb's version includes in-frame clones alone and lacks a portion of them. The sample holds about 61,000 clones; 75% to 90% are singletons and the top ten take about 0.6%. In regard to this clone: Its antigen remains unknown.

This clonotype originated in an adult with an advanced solid tumor such as melanoma, head and neck, liver or kidney cancer. Sequencing used CD4+ or CD8+ T cells sorted from blood, obtained in a trial of the OX40 agonist ivuxolimab. The gene calls are TRBV10-3 and TRBJ2-6; D remains ambiguous. CDR3 sequence (DNA): TGTGCCATCAGTGAGGGGTCTGGGGCCAACGTCCTGACTTTC. Its protein is CAISEGSGANVLTF.